One sample yielded the 23 T cell receptor beta chains listed below, sequenced in a study of OX40 agonist ivuxolimab in advanced cancers. Here immunoSEQ multiplex PCR was the method, and the copy in TCRdb shows in-frame clones only, minus some. The sample lists about 73,000 clones; approximately 90% were seen once. The sample consisted of CD4+ or CD8+ T cells sorted from blood, taken in a trial of the OX40 agonist ivuxolimab. The source of these receptors is an adult with an advanced solid tumor such as melanoma, head and neck, liver or kidney cancer.

This clone was counted between two and nine times. The rearrangement links TRBV2 to TRBJ1-4, with D perhaps TRBD1 (5 bases). The CDR3 loop spans 14 amino acids. CDR1 SNHLY and CDR2 FYNNEI come from the germline V gene. V was trimmed by 8 bases and J by 5 bases, leaving 15 bases between them. In nucleotides, the CDR3 is TGTGCCAGCGTAACCGGGACGACCAATGAAAAACTGTTTTTT. Protein sequence: CASVTGTTNEKLFF.

The V gene is TRBV29-1, the J gene TRBJ2-3, with D unclear. CDR3 length equals 12 residues. Germline assignment: CDR1 SQVTM and CDR2 ANQGSEA. V was trimmed by 1 base and J by 0 bases, leaving 2 bases between them. The CDR3 reads CSVEVSTDTQYF. In nucleotides, the CDR3 is TGCAGCGTTGAAGTAAGCACAGATACGCAGTATTTT.

The V call is TRBV4-1, the J call TRBJ1-6, with D unclear. Germline CDR1 is MGHRA and CDR2 is YSYEKL. The CDR3 covers 18 residues. V was shortened by 0 bases and J by 5 bases, with 17 bases between the two germline ends. CDR3 sequence (DNA): TGCGCCAGCAGCCAAGATCAAGGGTTTGGTGCTAATAATTCACCCCTCCACTTT. Protein sequence: CASSQDQGFGANNSPLHF.

The chain carries TRBV5-4 and TRBJ2-7; 13 nucleotides line up with TRBD2. Germline V gives CDR1 SGHNT, CDR2 YYREEE (reference sequence). There are 16 residues in the CDR3. With V trimmed by 4 bases and J by 2 bases, 6 bases remained unmatched. The CDR3 bases are TGTGCCAGCAGCATTGATACTAGCGGGAGGGCCTACGAGCAGTACTTC. This translates into CASSIDTSGRAYEQYF. Full variable domain (missing parts from reference TRBV5-4 and TRBJ2-7): ETGVTQSPTHLIKTRGQQVTLRCSSQSGHNTVSWYQQALGQGPQFIFQYYREEENGRGNFPPRFSGLQFPNYSSELNVNALELDDSALYLCASSIDTSGRAYEQYFGPGTRLTVT.

This sequence joins TRBV27 and TRBJ2-7; D is ambiguous. The CDR3 length is 15 residues. V was shortened by 3 bases and J by 6 bases, with 18 bases between the two germline ends. CDR1 and CDR2 (germline): MNHEY, SMNVEV (reference sequence). The CDR3 region is CASSLASRVVGEQYF. The DNA of the CDR3 is TGTGCCAGCAGTTTGGCGTCTAGGGTAGTCGGCGAGCAGTACTTC.

The genes are TRBV11-2 and TRBJ1-1, with 7 positions matching TRBD1. V shed 3 bases, J shed 1 base, and the junction held 5 bases outside the gene matches. CDR1 and CDR2 from the germline V gene are SGHAT and FQNNGV. The CDR3 consists of 15 residues. CDR3 in DNA: TGTGCCAGCAGCTTGGAAAGGGGGCGGAACACTGAAGCTTTCTTT. As protein: CASSLERGRNTEAFF.

A single count supports this clone. The V and J genes are TRBV11-3 and TRBJ2-2; TRBD2 matches 7 bases. V was pared by 3 bases and J by 3 bases, with 4 bases of the junction left unmatched. The CDR3 is 15 residues long. From germline, CDR1 is SGHNT and CDR2 YENEEA. The CDR3 DNA sequence: TGTGCCAGCAGCTTGGGAGGGAGGGACACCGGGGAGCTGTTTTTT. Its protein product is CASSLGGRDTGELFF.

This clone was observed a handful of times. The rearrangement uses TRBV30 and TRBJ1-2; D is possibly TRBD1 (6 bases). Germline values: CDR1 GTSNPN, CDR2 SVGIG (reference sequence). This CDR3 is built from 15 residues. V was pared by 2 bases and J by 8 bases, with 21 bases between. CDR3 in DNA: TGTGCCTGGAGTCCCCAGACAGGTTTTTCGGTCGGCTACACCTTC. Translating it yields CAWSPQTGFSVGYTF.

The chain couples TRBV4-2 to TRBJ2-7; possibly TRBD1 for D (8 bases). The CDR3 has 16 amino acids. V was clipped by 4 bases and J by 0 bases, with 16 bases between them. Germline V gives CDR1 LGHNA, CDR2 YNFKEQ. CDR3 sequence: CASSRGGQDLSYEQYF. The CDR3 DNA reads as TGTGCCAGCAGCCGGGGGGGACAGGACCTCTCCTACGAGCAGTACTTC.

The rearrangement joins TRBV30 to TRBJ1-1; the D gene is possibly TRBD1 (6 bases). This CDR3 is built from 15 residues. Germline CDR1 is GTSNPN and CDR2 is SVGIG (reference sequence). Trimming took 3 bases from V and 2 from J, leaving 16 bases between them. This chain's CDR3 is CAWRAPRGSNTEAFF. CDR3 DNA: TGTGCCTGGAGGGCCCCCAGGGGTTCAAACACTGAAGCTTTCTTT.

This sequence joins TRBV7-9 and TRBJ1-1, with D tentatively TRBD1 (5 bases). Between the trimmed V and J ends, which lost 5 bases and 1 base, there was a span of 8 bases. The CDR3 covers 13 residues. CDR1 and CDR2 (germline): SEHNR, FQNEAQ (reference sequence). The CDR3 DNA is TGTGCCAGCAGCGCTACAGGGAACACTGAAGCTTTCTTT. Translated: CASSATGNTEAFF.

The chain uses TRBV4-1 and TRBJ2-2; tentatively, D is TRBD2 (6 bases). Between the trimmed V and J ends, which lost 4 bases and 3 bases, there was a span of 12 bases. This CDR3 comprises 15 residues. Germline CDR1 reads MGHRA; CDR2 reads YSYEKL. The CDR3 spells CASSPRRLDTGELFF. For the CDR3, the DNA is TGCGCCAGCAGCCCGCGGAGACTAGACACCGGGGAGCTGTTTTTT.

The CDR3 bases are TGTGCCAGCAGTTACGACCTCGGCGCGCTGGGAGCTTTCTTT. Encoded protein: CASSYDLGALGAFF. The chain is built from TRBV6-5 and TRBJ1-1; D is unresolved. Germline V CDR1 and CDR2: MNHEY, SVGAGI. The germline V and J ends were trimmed by 2 bases and 10 bases, with 17 bases remaining between them. The CDR3 has 14 amino acids.

V usage is TRBV19 and J usage is TRBJ2-7, with D unresolved. V was clipped by 4 bases and J by 3 bases, with 10 bases between them. The CDR3 has 13 residues. Germline loops: CDR1 LNHDA, CDR2 SQIVND (reference sequence). The CDR3 coding sequence is TGTGCCAGTAGTAAACAGCCGATCTACGAGCAGTACTTC. Translation: CASSKQPIYEQYF.

The gene calls are TRBV5-6 and TRBJ1-2; D perhaps matches TRBD1 (6 bases). Germline V gene lookup returns CDR1 SGHDT and CDR2 YYEEEE. Trimming pared 2 bases from V and 6 bases from J, leaving 14 bases between. The CDR3 has 14 residues. CDR3 sequence: CASSFGGRSHGYTF. CDR3 coding DNA: TGTGCCAGCAGCTTCGGGGGGCGATCACATGGCTACACCTTC.

The chain employs TRBV6-4 and TRBJ2-1, with TRBD2 matching over 8 bases. The germline gives CDR1 MRHNA, CDR2 SNTAGT. With 6 bases clipped from V and 9 bases from J, the junction kept 16 bases outside the gene matches. This CDR3 is 16 amino acids long. This chain's CDR3 is CASSASGSGIVGEQFF. Written as DNA, the CDR3 is TGTGCCAGCAGCGCGAGCGGGAGTGGGATCGTGGGTGAGCAGTTCTTC.

This clone was recorded a few times. The J gene is TRBJ1-1, the V gene TRBV4-1, with a possible D match to TRBD1 (6 bases). The germline V and J ends were trimmed by 5 bases and 4 bases, with 14 bases remaining between them. Germline V gene sequence: CDR1 MGHRA, CDR2 YSYEKL. This CDR3 spans 14 amino acids. The CDR3 bases are TGCGCCAGCAGCTTGAGACAGGCCGGCACTGAAGCTTTCTTT. Translated, it gives CASSLRQAGTEAFF.

The chain combines TRBV5-4 with TRBJ2-1; D remains unclear. V shed 3 bases and J shed 5 bases, with 9 bases lying between them. CDR3 length equals 13 residues. Germline values: CDR1 SGHNT, CDR2 YYREEE (reference sequence). The CDR3 reads CASSSRNNNEQFF. The CDR3 bases are TGTGCCAGCAGCTCGAGAAATAACAATGAGCAGTTCTTC.

This chain links TRBV7-9 with TRBJ2-5, with unresolved D. TRBJ2-7 explains the end of the DNA better; the J call may be wrong. Germline values: CDR1 SEHNR, CDR2 FQNEAQ (reference sequence). This CDR3 region has 15 residues. The CDR3 here is CASSLALLGPYEQYF. In nucleotides, the CDR3 is TGTGCCAGCAGCTTAGCGCTCCTCGGCCCCTACGAGCAGTACTTC.

The genes are TRBV5-1 and TRBJ2-7, with 7 bases that match TRBD2. J lost 3 bases, V lost 2 bases, and 14 bases had no gene match. CDR3 length: 17 residues. The germline CDR1 and CDR2 sequences are SGHRS and YFSETQ. This CDR3 reads CASSLGERWAGDYEQYF. CDR3 DNA: TGCGCCAGCAGCTTAGGGGAACGATGGGCGGGAGACTACGAGCAGTACTTC.

The J gene is TRBJ2-4, the V gene TRBV12-5; 9 nucleotides line up with TRBD2. The CDR3 runs 19 residues. Losses at the gene ends were 4 bases for V and 0 bases for J; bases not matched to a gene: 13. Germline lookup yields CDR1 LGHNT and CDR2 FRNRAP. CDR3 residues: CASGSLTPSGALAKNIQYF. The CDR3 coding sequence is TGTGCTAGTGGTTCCCTCACTCCTAGCGGGGCCCTAGCCAAAAACATTCAGTACTTC.

The rearrangement links TRBV6-1 to TRBJ2-3; 13 positions match TRBD2. The CDR3 contains 14 residues. Looked up from germline, CDR1 is MNHNS and CDR2 is SASEGT. Here the CDR3 DNA reads TGTGCGGGTCGCGGACTAGCGGGAGCAGATACGCAGTATTTT. Translation: CAGRGLAGADTQYF.

The chain uses TRBV14 and TRBJ1-4; TRBD1 is a possible D gene (5 bases). The CDR3 length is 18 residues. Germline loops: CDR1 SGHDN, CDR2 FVKESK. Trimming left V 1 base short and J 5 bases short, with 20 bases between. Here the CDR3 DNA reads TGTGCCAGCAGCCAAGGCGTGGGAGGGGTGATCCCAAATGAAAAACTGTTTTTT. It encodes CASSQGVGGVIPNEKLFF.